This T cell receptor (beta chain) was sequenced during a study of blood T cell repertoires in COVID-19. Study as a whole: Nucleic acid was either cDNA or gDNA, and it came from T cells, B-cell-depleted T cells, or PBMCs.

Seattle cases were enrolled at active infection and followed longitudinally. As handled by the study authors: Amplified reference gene primers provided the basis for estimating nucleated cell counts. Clones were sequenced by immunoSEQ multiplex PCR, and TCRdb holds only the in-frame ones, with some missing. For V, J and clone size, that table is used; D and trimming come from the DNA. In the table there are 330,000 or so clones, roughly 86% of which are singletons. Trimming pared 8 bases from V and 6 bases from J, leaving 11 bases between. Germline CDR1 MDHEN, CDR2 SYDVKM. The CDR3 length is 11 residues.

This clonotype was sampled from a man aged 25 to 40 with COVID-19, enrolled during active disease. The chain couples TRBV28 to TRBJ2-7; D gene unclear. What was sequenced was peripheral blood. As DNA, the CDR3 is TGTGCCAGCGGGTCTGAGGTCGAGCAGTACTTC. It specifies CASGSEVEQYF.